This passage covers 31 T cell receptor beta chains from one sample sequenced in a study of beta chain features in type 1 diabetes. What these receptors recognize is not known. Expressed TCRB transcripts were sequenced because the isolated RNA had all been reverse transcribed beforehand. Generated by immunoSEQ multiplex PCR, the TCRdb table keeps only in-frame clones and is missing some. The data show hundreds of thousands of clones, about an eighth seen once. Findings and caveats of the study: Patients with Type 1 diabetes showed moderately but significantly shorter TCRB CDR3s in all four CD4+ subsets.

The sample comprised naive CD4+ T cells from blood. These receptors were obtained from a man aged 18 to 30 with type 1 diabetes.

V usage is TRBV10-3 and J usage is TRBJ2-1; 11 bases align to TRBD2. Germline V lookup: CDR1 ENHRY, CDR2 SYGVKD. V dropped 5 bases and J dropped 6; count of bases not matched to a gene: 6. The CDR3 extends over 15 amino acids. The CDR3 here is CAISYSGTSGNEQFF. CDR3 coding DNA: TGTGCCATCAGTTACTCCGGGACTAGCGGCAATGAGCAGTTCTTC.

This chain links TRBV28 with TRBJ1-2, with D uncertain. The V end was cut by 5 bases, the J end by 8 bases, with 18 bases between. Germline V gene lookup returns CDR1 MDHEN and CDR2 SYDVKM. This CDR3 comprises 14 residues. The CDR3 is CASSQPLLVVGYTF. The CDR3 DNA reads TGTGCCAGCAGTCAGCCCCTTTTAGTAGTGGGCTACACCTTC.

V is TRBV9 and J is TRBJ1-1; D is undetermined. The V and J ends lost 4 bases and 4 bases respectively, with 14 bases between them. Germline assignment: CDR1 SGDLS and CDR2 YYNGEE. The CDR3 has 14 amino acids. DNA of the CDR3: TGTGCCAGCAGCCAGCCCCTATTGAGCACTGAAGCTTTCTTT. Translated: CASSQPLLSTEAFF.

The V and J genes are TRBV7-2 and TRBJ2-6, with 9 bases identical to TRBD1. Germline V CDR1 and CDR2: SGHTA, FQGNSA. The CDR3 contains 15 residues. Germline trimming cut 6 bases from V and 1 base from J; bases unmatched to any gene: 1. The CDR3 region has the DNA TGTGCCAGCAGGACAGGGGGGTCTGGGGCCAACGTCCTGACTTTC. As protein: CASRTGGSGANVLTF. Using reference TRBV7-2 and TRBJ2-6 for the parts outside the CDR3, the full variable domain is GAGVSQSPSNKVTEKGKDVELRCDPISGHTALYWYRQSLGQGLEFLIYFQGNSAPDKSGLPSDRFSAERTGGSVSTLTIQRTQQEDSAVYLCASRTGGSGANVLTFGAGSRLTVL.

This rearrangement joins TRBV4-3 to TRBJ2-2; D may correspond to TRBD1 or TRBD2 (5 bases each). Trimming shortened V by 4 bases and J by 4 bases, and 10 bases separated the two germline ends. CDR1 is LGHNA, CDR2 YSLEER, per germline. CDR3 length equals 14 residues. As DNA, the CDR3 is TGCGCCAGCAGCCGAACAGGAGGCACCGGGGAGCTGTTTTTT. Translation gives CASSRTGGTGELFF.

This clone occurred a few times. The chain employs TRBV19 and TRBJ1-1; 7 positions agree with TRBD1. The CDR3 runs 13 residues. The V and J ends lost 10 bases and 10 bases, in that order; junction bases with no gene match: 15. The germline CDR1 and CDR2 sequences are LNHDA and SQIVND (reference sequence). The CDR3 DNA reads TGTGCCACATCCCGGGTTCCCCAGGGGGGAGCTTTCTTT. Its translation is CATSRVPQGGAFF.

This clone turned up a few times. This chain connects TRBV23-1 to TRBJ1-5; possibly TRBD1 for D (5 bases). TRBV23-1 is placed among ORFs of uncertain function. The CDR3 covers 17 residues. Deletions cut 0 bases from V and 3 bases from J, with 15 bases between. Here the CDR3 reads CASSQSEGRNNNQPQHF. As DNA, the CDR3 is TGCGCCAGCAGTCAATCGGAGGGACGGAACAACAATCAGCCCCAGCATTTT.

A few counts support this clone. J is TRBJ2-1 and V is TRBV4-1; the D is unclear. This CDR3 contains 13 residues. Germline V lookup: CDR1 MGHRA, CDR2 YSYEKL. Trimming stripped 0 bases from V and 10 bases from J, with 10 bases between. CDR3 protein: CASSQEPSREQFF. Written as DNA, the CDR3 is TGCGCCAGCAGCCAAGAGCCCTCCCGAGAGCAGTTCTTC.

The CDR3 loop reads CASSDLGTLDYTF. CDR3 DNA: TGTGCCAGCAGTGATCTCGGGACCTTGGACTACACCTTC. V and J are TRBV25-1 and TRBJ1-2; tentative D call: TRBD1 (5 bases). This CDR3 spans 13 amino acids. Trimming pared 3 bases from V and 10 bases from J, leaving 15 bases between. Per germline, CDR1 MGHDK and CDR2 SYGVNS.

This clone was observed a few times. The gene calls are TRBV30 and TRBJ1-4; no definite D call. The CDR3 has 14 residues. Trimming removed 1 base at V and 8 bases at J, with 14 bases between. CDR1 is GTSNPN, CDR2 SVGIG, per germline (reference sequence). The CDR3 sequence is CAWSAPWNGEKLFF. In DNA, the CDR3 is TGTGCCTGGAGTGCGCCCTGGAATGGGGAAAAACTGTTTTTT.

The rearrangement joins TRBV10-3 to TRBJ2-1; 7 nucleotides match TRBD1. The trim removed 7 bases at V and 12 bases at J, leaving 12 bases unmatched. CDR1 is ENHRY, CDR2 SYGVKD, per germline. The CDR3 length is 13 residues. The CDR3 DNA reads as TGTGCCATCACCGCCCGGACAGGCGATGGGCAGTTCTTC. Translated: CAITARTGDGQFF.

This chain uses TRBV15 with TRBJ1-2; a possible D gene is TRBD1 (5 bases). This CDR3 is 16 amino acids long. V lost 3 bases to trimming and J lost 4 bases, with 18 bases between them. CDR1 and CDR2 (germline): LNHNV, YYDKDF (reference sequence). As DNA, the CDR3 is TGTGCCACCAGCAGGGGGACGACGGGGCATTCCTATGGCTACACCTTC. It codes for CATSRGTTGHSYGYTF.

This clone came up a few times. The chain employs TRBV4-3 and TRBJ1-2, with D possibly being TRBD1 (5 bases). V lost 3 bases and J lost 6, with 20 bases in between. This CDR3 is 16 amino acids long. CDR1 LGHNA and CDR2 YSLEER come from the germline V gene. CDR3: CASSHPKGVGIDGYTF. In DNA form, the CDR3 reads TGCGCCAGCAGCCACCCCAAAGGGGTAGGGATTGATGGCTACACCTTC.

This clone was recorded a few times. The genes are TRBV5-8 and TRBJ1-1; no definite D call. Germline assignment: CDR1 SGHTS and CDR2 YDEGEE. V lost 0 bases to trimming and J lost 11 bases, with 17 bases between them. The CDR3 covers 14 residues. The CDR3 sequence: CASSLDLSSSRAFF. CDR3 DNA sequence: TGTGCCAGCAGCTTGGATTTGTCCTCTTCTAGGGCTTTCTTT.

In this sample, this clone turned up a few times. The chain employs TRBV18 and TRBJ2-1; 12 bases match TRBD2. The CDR3 consists of 15 residues. V was pared by 0 bases and J by 10 bases, with 4 bases of the junction left unmatched. From germline, CDR1 is KGHSH and CDR2 LQKENI. The CDR3 DNA reads as TGTGCCAGCTCACCACCGGAACTAGCGGGGGGAGAGCAGTTCTTC. Translated: CASSPPELAGGEQFF.

This clone was seen a handful of times. The chain has TRBV11-1 and TRBJ1-1; a possible D gene is TRBD1 (5 bases). There are 14 residues in the CDR3. V was clipped by 5 bases and J by 5 bases, with 15 bases between them. The V gene's germline CDR1 is SGHAT and CDR2 FQDESV (reference sequence). The DNA of the CDR3 is TGTGCCAGCAGCCCAGGGCTTTCCGGGACTGAAGCTTTCTTT. Its translation is CASSPGLSGTEAFF.

A few counts support this clone. The chain recombines TRBV4-3 with TRBJ2-7; a possible D gene is TRBD1 (5 bases). Germline V gives CDR1 LGHNA, CDR2 YSLEER. Trimming shortened V by 0 bases and J by 3 bases, and 15 bases separated the two germline ends. This CDR3 comprises 16 residues. CDR3 protein: CASSQDGAGKGYEQYF. Written as DNA, the CDR3 is TGCGCCAGCAGCCAAGATGGGGCAGGGAAGGGCTACGAGCAGTACTTC.

This clone has just a few counts. V is TRBV5-6 and J is TRBJ1-1; TRBD1 agrees at 8 bases. The CDR3 consists of 15 residues. Germline CDR1 and CDR2: SGHDT and YYEEEE. After removal of 4 bases from V and 6 bases from J, the junction contained 11 bases not matched to a gene. The CDR3, as DNA: TGTGCCAGCAGCCCGAATCCAGGGGGCTTAGCTGAAGCTTTCTTT. This gives the protein CASSPNPGGLAEAFF.

With regard to this clone: Distinct nucleotide sequences in the sample also encode this CDR3. The chain carries TRBV2 and TRBJ2-5; D is possibly TRBD2 (5 bases). This CDR3 spans 11 amino acids. CDR1 and CDR2 (germline): SNHLY, FYNNEI. V gave up 6 bases and J gave up 4 bases, with 6 bases separating them. CDR3 DNA sequence: TGTGCCAGCAGGGCGGGAGAGACCCAGTACTTC. Protein product: CASRAGETQYF.

This clone has only a few counts. The gene calls are TRBV11-2 and TRBJ2-6; no clear D gene. Germline-derived CDR1 and CDR2 are SGHAT and FQNNGV. The CDR3 contains 14 residues. With 5 bases removed from V and 4 bases from J, the gap between germline ends came to 9 bases. As DNA, the CDR3 is TGTGCCAGCAGCCCCCTGCGAGGGGCCAACGTCCTGACTTTC. The encoded protein is CASSPLRGANVLTF.

The V call is TRBV18, the J call TRBJ1-1; TRBD1 might be the D (5 bases). With 3 bases removed from V and 7 bases from J, the gap between germline ends came to 6 bases. Germline V gives CDR1 KGHSH, CDR2 LQKENI. The CDR3 length is 11 residues. CDR3 sequence: CASSPQGEAFF. CDR3 sequence (DNA): TGTGCCAGCTCACCTCAGGGTGAAGCTTTCTTT.

As for this clone: Other DNA variants within this sample encode the same CDR3. This sequence joins TRBV18 and TRBJ1-1; D is ambiguous. Germline V lookup: CDR1 KGHSH, CDR2 LQKENI. V lost 2 bases, J lost 2 bases, and 6 bases lay in between. The CDR3 is made up of 13 amino acids. DNA of the CDR3: TGTGCCAGCTCACCAGGAGGAAACACTGAAGCTTTCTTT. Its protein is CASSPGGNTEAFF. The full variable domain, in which reference TRBV18 and TRBJ1-1 provide the parts outside the CDR3, is NAGVMQNPRHLVRRRGQEARLRCSPMKGHSHVYWYRQLPEEGLKFMVYLQKENIIDESGMPKERFSAEFPKEGPSILRIQQVVRGDSAAYFCASSPGGNTEAFFGQGTRLTVV.

There are many counts of this clone. The chain links TRBV18 to TRBJ2-6; the match to TRBD1 covers 7 bases. CDR1 and CDR2 (germline): KGHSH, LQKENI. The CDR3 runs 16 residues. Trimming removed 4 bases from V and 0 bases from J; junction bases left unmatched: 3. The CDR3 nucleotides are TGTGCCAGCTCACTTGGGACAGCCTCTGGGGCCAACGTCCTGACTTTC. It codes for CASSLGTASGANVLTF.

This rearrangement joins TRBV18 to TRBJ2-1; 7 bases are shared with TRBD2. CDR1 is KGHSH and CDR2 is LQKENI in the germline V gene. The trim removed 2 bases at V and 9 bases at J, leaving 13 bases unmatched. CDR3 length: 16 amino acids. The CDR3 loop reads CASSPTGEGPQGEQFF. CDR3 sequence (DNA): TGTGCCAGCTCACCAACGGGGGAGGGCCCCCAAGGTGAGCAGTTCTTC.

In regard to this clone: Other DNA sequences of this sample code for an identical CDR3. This sequence joins TRBV5-1 and TRBJ2-1, with TRBD1 matching 10 bases. Germline assignment: CDR1 SGHRS and CDR2 YFSETQ. V dropped 4 bases and J dropped 10; count of bases not matched to a gene: 5. The CDR3 sequence is 13 residues long. The CDR3 sequence is CASSRDRGNEQFF. The CDR3 nucleotides read TGCGCCAGCAGCCGGGACAGGGGAAACGAGCAGTTCTTC.

The chain recombines TRBV9 with TRBJ2-7; D may be TRBD1 or TRBD2 (5 bases each). V shed 3 bases and J shed 5 bases, with 18 bases lying between them. CDR3 length: 15 residues. Per the germline V gene, CDR1 is SGDLS and CDR2 is YYNGEE. The CDR3 sequence: CASSAGLQGFHEQYF. Here the CDR3 DNA reads TGTGCCAGCAGCGCTGGACTCCAGGGCTTCCACGAGCAGTACTTC.

The chain uses TRBV11-3 and TRBJ1-1; 7 nucleotides align to TRBD1. V trimming: 4 bases; J trimming: 8 bases; junction bases outside the gene matches: 4. CDR1 and CDR2 from the germline V gene are SGHNT and YENEEA. The CDR3 totals 12 residues. In DNA, the CDR3 is TGTGCCAGCAGCTCAAGACAGGGAGAAGCTTTCTTT. Its protein is CASSSRQGEAFF. Complete variable domain (other parts from reference TRBV11-3 and TRBJ1-1): EAGVVQSPRYKIIEKKQPVAFWCNPISGHNTLYWYLQNLGQGPELLIRYENEEAVDDSQLPKDRFSAERLKGVDSTLKIQPAELGDSAVYLCASSSRQGEAFFGQGTRLTVV.

In its sample, this clone was seen a few times. This chain links TRBV18 with TRBJ1-6; TRBD1 matches 10 bases. This CDR3 spans 14 amino acids. Trimming cost V 5 bases and J 7 bases; bases outside gene matches: 2. Germline values: CDR1 KGHSH, CDR2 LQKENI. CDR3: CASSKDRGNSPLHF. In DNA, the CDR3 is TGTGCCAGCTCAAAGGACAGGGGGAATTCACCCCTCCACTTT.

V gene TRBV30 combines with J gene TRBJ1-5, with D possibly being TRBD1 (6 bases). V was cut by 2 bases and J by 0 bases, with 14 bases left in between. Germline assignment: CDR1 GTSNPN and CDR2 SVGIG (reference sequence). The CDR3 length is 16 residues. CDR3 region: CAWSPWTAYSNQPQHF. The CDR3 DNA sequence: TGTGCCTGGAGTCCCTGGACAGCATATAGCAATCAGCCCCAGCATTTT.

The sample holds many counts of this clone. V usage is TRBV14 and J usage is TRBJ2-1; D possibly corresponds to TRBD2 (5 bases). Germline lookup yields CDR1 SGHDN and CDR2 FVKESK. Trimming took off 3 bases at V and 3 bases at J, with 9 bases between the two ends. This CDR3 is 14 amino acids long. CDR3: CASSQRTYYNEQFF. In DNA form, the CDR3 reads TGTGCCAGCAGCCAGCGGACTTACTACAATGAGCAGTTCTTC.

This clone has a handful of counts. The V gene is TRBV7-9, the J gene TRBJ1-4; perhaps TRBD1 as D (6 bases). Germline CDR1 SEHNR, CDR2 FQNEAQ (reference sequence). The CDR3 runs to 15 residues. Trimming shortened V by 5 bases and J by 4 bases, and 14 bases separated the two germline ends. CDR3 sequence: CASSPNGGFNEKLFF. CDR3 DNA: TGTGCCAGCAGCCCTAACGGGGGCTTTAATGAAAAACTGTTTTTT. Filled out from reference TRBV7-9 and TRBJ1-4, the complete variable domain reads DTGVSQNPRHKITKRGQNVTFRCDPISEHNRLYWYRQTLGQGPEFLTYFQNEAQLEKSRLLSDRFSAERPKGSFSTLEIQRTEQGDSAMYLCASSPNGGFNEKLFFGSGTQLSVL.